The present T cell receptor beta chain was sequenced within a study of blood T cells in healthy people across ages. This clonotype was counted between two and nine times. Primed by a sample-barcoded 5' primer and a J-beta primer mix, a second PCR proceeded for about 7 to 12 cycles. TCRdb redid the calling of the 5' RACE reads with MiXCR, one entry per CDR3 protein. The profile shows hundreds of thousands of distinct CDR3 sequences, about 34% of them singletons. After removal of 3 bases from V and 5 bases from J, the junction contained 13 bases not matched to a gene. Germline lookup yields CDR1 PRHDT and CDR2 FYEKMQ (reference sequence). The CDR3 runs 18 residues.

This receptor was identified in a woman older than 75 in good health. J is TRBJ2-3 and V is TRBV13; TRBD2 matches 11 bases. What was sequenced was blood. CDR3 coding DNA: TGTGCCAGCAGCTTGAGTCTAGCGGGGGGCCTCCGGGTAGATACGCAGTATTTT. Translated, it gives CASSLSLAGGLRVDTQYF.